The 26 T cell receptor beta chains presented below share a single source sample, sequenced in a study of identical twins. TCRdb analysed the 5' RACE reads with MiXCR anew, one entry per CDR3 protein. The top ten clones hold about 38% of a sample with about 190,000 distinct CDR3 sequences, 15% to 20% of them seen once. These data also formed part of another study, on T cells expressing NK-cell markers.

Sequences were obtained from CD8+ T cells sorted from blood. The source of these receptors is a woman aged 18-29 years in good health.

This clonotype was found a few times. J is TRBJ2-5 and V is TRBV7-9; the match to TRBD2 covers 11 bases. With 4 bases clipped from V and 0 bases from J, the junction kept 7 bases outside the gene matches. Germline assignment: CDR1 SEHNR and CDR2 FQNEAQ (reference sequence). This CDR3 comprises 17 residues. The CDR3 DNA reads TGTGCCAGCAGCTCAGGACTAGCGGGCCTGTACCAAGAGACCCAGTACTTC. Translation: CASSSGLAGLYQETQYF.

This clonotype was counted between two and nine times. The chain links TRBV7-4 to TRBJ1-2; D unclear. The CDR3 has 19 residues. Trimming left V 6 bases short and J 1 base short, with 27 bases between. The V gene's germline CDR1 is SGHVT and CDR2 SQSDAQ. The CDR3 DNA reads TGTGCCAGCAGTACTACCGGGCTAGGAAGGGCCCTACGTAACTATGGCTACACCTTC. It encodes CASSTTGLGRALRNYGYTF.

This clonotype occurred many times. The CDR3 DNA is TGCAGTGCTAGAGAACTAGCAGGGGGCGGGGAGCTGTTTTTT. Translated, it gives CSARELAGGGELFF. J is TRBJ2-2 and V is TRBV20-1; maybe TRBD1 (7 bases). This CDR3 is 14 amino acids long. Trimming left V 0 bases short and J 7 bases short, with 12 bases between. CDR1 DFQATT and CDR2 SNEGSKA come from the germline V gene (reference sequence).

This chain joins TRBV13 and TRBJ2-7, with D unclear. The CDR3 length is 12 residues. Between the trimmed V and J ends, which lost 3 bases and 2 bases, there was a span of 5 bases. Germline V gene data show CDR1 as PRHDT and CDR2 as FYEKMQ (reference sequence). CDR3 region: CASSFATYEQYF. CDR3 sequence (DNA): TGTGCCAGCAGCTTCGCAACCTACGAGCAGTACTTC.

The chain links TRBV20-1 to TRBJ2-3; D may be TRBD2 (5 bases). The CDR3 runs to 12 residues. V was shortened by 4 bases and J by 6 bases, with 11 bases between the two germline ends. Germline V gene sequence: CDR1 DFQATT, CDR2 SNEGSKA (reference sequence). The CDR3 is CSATPRGDTQYF. CDR3 sequence (DNA): TGCAGTGCTACCCCAAGAGGGGATACGCAGTATTTT.

The chain uses TRBV7-9 and TRBJ2-2; D is unresolved. The CDR3 totals 13 residues. The germline CDR1 and CDR2 sequences are SEHNR and FQNEAQ (reference sequence). Trimming removed 5 bases at V and 3 bases at J, with 7 bases between. The CDR3 region has the DNA TGTGCCAGCAGCCCTTTGGACACCGGGGAGCTGTTTTTT. Protein sequence: CASSPLDTGELFF.

This chain links TRBV10-3 with TRBJ2-7, with D unclear. Per germline, CDR1 ENHRY and CDR2 SYGVKD. The CDR3 length is 13 residues. The V end lost 6 bases, the J end lost 1 base, and 10 bases lay between the germline ends. As DNA, the CDR3 is TGTGCCATCAGCAGCAGCGAATCCTACGAGCAGTACTTC. Encoded protein: CAISSSESYEQYF.

The chain combines TRBV7-6 with TRBJ2-7; TRBD1 agrees at 8 bases. Per the germline V gene, CDR1 is SGHVS and CDR2 is FNYEAQ. There are 15 residues in the CDR3. Germline trimming cut 1 base from V and 0 bases from J; bases unmatched to any gene: 2. CDR3 loop: CASSLEGQGSYEQYF. In DNA form, the CDR3 reads TGTGCCAGCAGCTTAGAAGGACAGGGCTCCTACGAGCAGTACTTC.

This clonotype has more than one count but fewer than ten. Here the CDR3 reads CASGTSPFDEQFF. The DNA for the CDR3 is TGTGCCAGCGGGACTAGCCCGTTCGATGAGCAGTTCTTC. The rearrangement uses TRBV2 and TRBJ2-1, with 9 nucleotides matching TRBD2. With V trimmed by 8 bases and J by 8 bases, 7 bases remained unmatched. The germline V gene encodes CDR1 SNHLY and CDR2 FYNNEI. This CDR3 contains 13 residues.

This clonotype appeared once. This rearrangement joins TRBV5-1 to TRBJ2-1; 8 bases line up with TRBD2. V shed 3 bases, J shed 6 bases, and the junction held 11 bases outside the gene matches. The CDR3 is 16 residues long. Germline V gene data show CDR1 as SGHRS and CDR2 as YFSETQ. CDR3 sequence reads: CASSSPTRGGFNEQFF. As DNA, the CDR3 is TGCGCCAGCAGCTCCCCAACCCGGGGGGGATTCAATGAGCAGTTCTTC.

The chain uses TRBV4-2 and TRBJ2-7, with D perhaps TRBD2 (6 bases). CDR1 and CDR2 from the germline V gene are LGHNA and YNFKEQ. The CDR3 totals 18 residues. Trimming stripped 2 bases from V and 5 bases from J, with 25 bases between. CDR3 coding DNA: TGTGCCAGCAGCCAAAGGTTACGGTCGTTCGGGGGAAGCCACGAGCAGTACTTC. Translation gives CASSQRLRSFGGSHEQYF.

The V call is TRBV27, the J call TRBJ1-1; unclear D gene. CDR1 is MNHEY, CDR2 SMNVEV, per germline (reference sequence). CDR3 length: 12 residues. Trimming cost V 8 bases and J 3 bases, with 10 bases left between them. The CDR3 protein is CASGVRDTEAFF. CDR3 DNA sequence: TGTGCCAGCGGTGTTCGGGACACTGAAGCTTTCTTT.

A few counts support this clonotype. The gene calls are TRBV5-1 and TRBJ2-2, with 9 bases matching TRBD2. Germline CDR1 is SGHRS and CDR2 is YFSETQ. V shed 4 bases, J shed 6 bases, and the junction held 7 bases outside the gene matches. This CDR3 has 15 amino acids. The CDR3 is CASSHTGLASGELFF. In DNA form, the CDR3 reads TGCGCCAGCAGCCACACGGGACTAGCTTCCGGGGAGCTGTTTTTT.

This clonotype was counted at least ten times. As DNA, the CDR3 is TGTGCCAGCAACCTTGGACAGGGAACGACCTACGAGCAGTACTTC. Translation gives CASNLGQGTTYEQYF. V usage is TRBV6-1 and J usage is TRBJ2-7, with 8 bases fitting TRBD1. Germline V gives CDR1 MNHNS, CDR2 SASEGT. This CDR3 comprises 15 residues. Trimming cost V 7 bases and J 2 bases; bases outside gene matches: 10.

This clonotype was counted a few times. V is TRBV27 and J is TRBJ2-5, with D perhaps TRBD2 (6 bases). This CDR3 contains 13 residues. Per the germline V gene, CDR1 is MNHEY and CDR2 is SMNVEV (reference sequence). Trimming pared 4 bases from V and 1 base from J, leaving 7 bases between. This CDR3 reads CASSSGLQETQYF. The CDR3 DNA sequence: TGTGCCAGCAGTTCGGGACTCCAAGAGACCCAGTACTTC.

The chain has TRBV25-1 and TRBJ2-5; 9 bases map to TRBD1. The CDR3 covers 13 residues. Germline lookup yields CDR1 MGHDK and CDR2 SYGVNS. V dropped 11 bases and J dropped 5; count of bases not matched to a gene: 9. CDR3 residues: CASDRGSGETQYF. CDR3 nucleotide sequence: TGTGCCTCAGACAGGGGGAGCGGGGAGACCCAGTACTTC.

CDR3 DNA: TGTGCCATGGGCCCTGGACAGACCTGCGAGCAGTACTTC. This codes for CAMGPGQTCEQYF. The rearrangement joins TRBV5-5 to TRBJ2-7; TRBD1 might be the D (6 bases). There are 13 residues in the CDR3. Germline CDR1 SGHKS, CDR2 YYEKEE (reference sequence). Trimming took 9 bases from V and 6 from J, leaving 19 bases between them.

The rearrangement links TRBV11-2 to TRBJ1-1; 7 bases match TRBD1. V dropped 6 bases and J dropped 1; count of bases not matched to a gene: 11. The CDR3 is 16 residues long. From germline, CDR1 is SGHAT and CDR2 FQNNGV. The CDR3 bases are TGTGCCAGCAGTACCCCTTCTGGGACAGCGAACACTGAAGCTTTCTTT. As protein: CASSTPSGTANTEAFF.

The gene calls are TRBV7-6 and TRBJ2-1; D is perhaps TRBD1 (5 bases). The germline CDR1 and CDR2 sequences are SGHVS and FNYEAQ. CDR3 length equals 14 residues. V was pared by 5 bases and J by 3 bases, with 11 bases between. The chain's CDR3 is CASSGAPNYNEQFF. The CDR3 DNA reads TGTGCCAGCAGCGGGGCCCCTAACTACAATGAGCAGTTCTTC.

The chain recombines TRBV29-1 with TRBJ2-7, with TRBD2 matching 9 bases. Germline CDR1 and CDR2: SQVTM and ANQGSEA. This CDR3 comprises 13 residues. Trimming removed 6 bases from V and 6 bases from J; junction bases left unmatched: 9. The CDR3 DNA reads as TGCAGCGTCCTTAGCGGGAGTTTGGTCGAGCAGTACTTC. Its translation is CSVLSGSLVEQYF.

V usage is TRBV11-2 and J usage is TRBJ2-3; D may be TRBD1 (6 bases). CDR3 size: 15 residues. Germline V gene lookup returns CDR1 SGHAT and CDR2 FQNNGV. With 5 bases removed from V and 6 bases from J, the gap between germline ends came to 18 bases. CDR3: CASSPLQGFLDTQYF. CDR3 nucleotide sequence: TGTGCCAGCAGCCCCTTACAGGGTTTCTTGGATACGCAGTATTTT.

The CDR3 here is CASSLSPRDTQYF. DNA for the CDR3: TGTGCCAGCAGCCTCTCCCCGCGCGATACGCAGTATTTT. This chain uses TRBV7-9 with TRBJ2-3, with D hard to call. V was cut by 5 bases and J by 6 bases, with 12 bases left in between. The germline V gene has CDR1 SEHNR and CDR2 FQNEAQ (reference sequence). The CDR3 consists of 13 residues.

This clonotype has only a few counts. This chain connects TRBV12-3 or TRBV12-4 to TRBJ1-5; D remains unclear. The germline V and J ends were trimmed by 8 bases and 2 bases, with 13 bases remaining between them. The CDR3 loop spans 14 amino acids. The CDR3 protein is CASLLGVGNQPQHF. Written as DNA, the CDR3 is TGTGCCAGCCTCCTTGGGGTGGGCAATCAGCCCCAGCATTTT.

This clonotype showed up just a few times. The chain employs TRBV4-1 and TRBJ2-7; D not resolved. V was pared by 4 bases and J by 2 bases, with 12 bases between. Germline CDR1 MGHRA, CDR2 YSYEKL. There are 14 residues in the CDR3. The CDR3 reads CASSPDPGTYEQYF. The CDR3 DNA reads as TGCGCCAGCAGCCCAGACCCCGGCACCTACGAGCAGTACTTC.

The chain has TRBV20-1 and TRBJ2-5, with D tentatively TRBD2 (7 bases). Germline-derived CDR1 and CDR2 are DFQATT and SNEGSKA (reference sequence). V was shortened by 3 bases and J by 3 bases, with 20 bases between the two germline ends. The CDR3 has 16 amino acids. The CDR3 spells CSARKKIGGREETQYF. The CDR3 coding sequence is TGCAGTGCTAGGAAGAAGATCGGGGGGCGGGAAGAGACCCAGTACTTC.

The chain couples TRBV4-1 to TRBJ2-6; D is possibly TRBD1 (5 bases). The CDR3 length is 16 residues. The V and J ends lost 0 bases and 1 base respectively, with 7 bases between them. CDR1 and CDR2 (germline): MGHRA, YSYEKL. The CDR3 sequence: CASSQETDSGANVLTF. The CDR3 nucleotides read TGCGCCAGCAGCCAAGAGACAGATTCTGGGGCCAACGTCCTGACTTTC.